This is a list of T cell receptor beta chains from one sample in a study of T cell repertoires in cytomegalovirus infection. One entry per CDR3 protein results from TCRdb running MiXCR on the reads. This repertoire shows 750,000 to 950,000 distinct CDR3 sequences, 25% to 35% found once; its top ten account for 13%. These receptors have no known antigen. The source material was cultured CD8+ T cells from PBMCs, sampled from culture after CMV antigen stimulation. The receptors stem from a human donor in good health (CMV status not recorded). Some clones in this sample may be carry-over from other donors' samples. Each CDR3 is given with its conserved first and last residue.

j_call,v_call,cdr3_aa
TRBJ1-1,TRBV12-3/TRBV12-4,CASSLGQGASEAFF
TRBJ2-1,TRBV7-6,CASSLRGNLYNEQFF
TRBJ2-5,TRBV28,CASSAGLVNQETQYF
TRBJ2-1,TRBV6-1,CASRFGNEQFF
TRBJ2-7,TRBV7-6,CASSLTRGPREEQYF
TRBJ2-3,TRBV7-6,CASSQRDLTDTQYF
TRBJ2-1,TRBV10-3,CAILDRRLNEQFF
TRBJ1-1,TRBV28,CASRRTPVEAFF
TRBJ2-4,TRBV7-9,CASSGPGQPGAQGIQYF
TRBJ1-5,TRBV7-8,CASSTDRVSNQPQHF
TRBJ1-2,TRBV6-1,CASSLAGTGGDGYTF
TRBJ2-3,TRBV7-9,CASSRQKITTTGTQYF
TRBJ1-4,TRBV5-6,CASSLRPLNEKLFF
TRBJ1-4,TRBV7-2,CASSSPPQGRYEKLFF
TRBJ2-5,TRBV27,CASSSRSGLEPETQYF
TRBJ2-5,TRBV12-3/TRBV12-4,CASSAPRQGSGETQYF
TRBJ1-1,TRBV6-5,CASSYSFTVSMNTEAFF
TRBJ1-1,TRBV2,CASVGTEAFF
TRBJ2-7,TRBV7-6,CASSLGISSGGSYEQYF
TRBJ2-7,TRBV7-9,CASSYPRGPYEQYF
TRBJ2-1,TRBV7-9,CASSPPTGDSYNEQFF
TRBJ2-2,TRBV5-1,CASSLIGPYTGELFF
TRBJ2-1,TRBV6-5,CASRAGTYGTSGGFYNEQFF
TRBJ1-2,TRBV6-2/TRBV6-3,CASSPRDRGVVNYGYTF
TRBJ1-1,TRBV12-3/TRBV12-4,CASSNIEAFF
TRBJ2-3,TRBV4-3,CASSQENPLENTDTQYF